The present TCR beta chain was sequenced within a study of blood T cell repertoires in COVID-19. The CDR3 spans 16 residues. Germline V lookup: CDR1 KGHSH, CDR2 LQKENI. V trimming: 3 bases; J trimming: 9 bases; junction bases outside the gene matches: 14. Data came from immunoSEQ multiplex PCR; TCRdb stores just in-frame clones and leaves some out. The data contain about 220,000 clones, roughly 87% of them singletons. The source of this sequence is a woman younger than 45 with acute COVID-19. The sequenced sample consisted of PBMCs or T cells enriched from blood (not recorded which). The V gene is TRBV18, the J gene TRBJ2-5, with TRBD2 matching over 9 bases. CDR3: CASSPGISGGFRAQYF. The CDR3 DNA reads TGTGCCAGCTCACCTGGTATTAGCGGGGGCTTTAGGGCCCAGTACTTC.